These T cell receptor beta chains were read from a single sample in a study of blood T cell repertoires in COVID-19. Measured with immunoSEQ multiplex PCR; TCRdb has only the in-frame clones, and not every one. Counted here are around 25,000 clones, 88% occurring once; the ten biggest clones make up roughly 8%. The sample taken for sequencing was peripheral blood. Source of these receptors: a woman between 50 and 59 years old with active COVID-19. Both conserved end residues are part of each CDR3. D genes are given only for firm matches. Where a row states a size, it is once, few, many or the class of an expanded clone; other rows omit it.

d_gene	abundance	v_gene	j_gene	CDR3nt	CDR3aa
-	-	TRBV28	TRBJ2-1	TGTGCCAGCAGTCCCCCGACAGCTTCAGGTTACAATGAGCAGTTCTTC	CASSPPTASGYNEQFF
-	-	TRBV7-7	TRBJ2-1	TGTGCCAGCAGCTTAGGCCAGTACAATGAGCAGTTCTTC	CASSLGQYNEQFF
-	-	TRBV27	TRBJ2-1	TGTGCCAGCAGTTTCACAGGGTGGGCTGAGCAGTTCTTC	CASSFTGWAEQFF
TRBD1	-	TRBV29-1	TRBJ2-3	TGCAGCGTTTCGACAGGGGCTCCCACAGATACGCAGTATTTT	CSVSTGAPTDTQYF
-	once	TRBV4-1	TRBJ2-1	TGCGCCAGCAGCCCGGAGGGGTATGAGCAGTTCTTC	CASSPEGYEQFF
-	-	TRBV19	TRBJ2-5	TGTGCCAGTAGTATAGTGGGGAGGTCGACCCAGTACTTC	CASSIVGRSTQYF
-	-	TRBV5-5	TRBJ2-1	TGTGCCAGCAGCTTGAGTAACTTGCCATACAATGAGCAGTTCTTC	CASSLSNLPYNEQFF
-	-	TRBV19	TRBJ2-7	TGTGCCAGTAGTATCCCTAAATCCTCCTACGAGCAGTACTTC	CASSIPKSSYEQYF
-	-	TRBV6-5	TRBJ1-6	TGTGCCAGCAGTTACAGGGGTCGGAATTCACCCCTCCACTTT	CASSYRGRNSPLHF
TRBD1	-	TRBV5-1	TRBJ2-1	TGCGCCAGCAGCGTGACAGGGCGGTCCAATGAGCAGTTCTTC	CASSVTGRSNEQFF
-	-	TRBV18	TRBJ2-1	TGTGCCAGCTCACCACAAGGGGGCTACAATGAGCAGTTCTTC	CASSPQGGYNEQFF
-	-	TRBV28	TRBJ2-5	TGTGCCAGCAGTTCCGCCGGGGGCCAAGAGACCCAGTACTTC	CASSSAGGQETQYF
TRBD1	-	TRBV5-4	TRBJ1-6	TGTGCCAGCAGCTTGGCTACAGGGGGGGATTCACCCCTCCACTTT	CASSLATGGDSPLHF
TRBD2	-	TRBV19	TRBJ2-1	TGTGCCAGTAGTACTAGCGGGGTAAACAATGAGCAGTTCTTC	CASSTSGVNNEQFF
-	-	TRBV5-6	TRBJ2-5	TGTGCCAGCAACAGGGAAGAGACCCAGTACTTC	CASNREETQYF
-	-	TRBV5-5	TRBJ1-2	TGTGCCAGCAGCTTCGGTGTGAGCTATGGCTACACCTTC	CASSFGVSYGYTF
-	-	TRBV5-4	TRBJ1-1	TGTGCCAGCAGCCCCGGGAGGGCGAACACTGAAGCTTTCTTT	CASSPGRANTEAFF
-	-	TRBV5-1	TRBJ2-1	TGCGCCAGCAGCTTGGATCCGTCAGGGGAGCAGTTCTTC	CASSLDPSGEQFF
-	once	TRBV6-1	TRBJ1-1	TGTGCCAGCAGTGAGCGGAGTCTAATGGCTGAAGCTTTCTTT	CASSERSLMAEAFF
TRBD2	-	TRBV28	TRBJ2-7	TGTGCCAGCAGCCAACCTTCGGGGGGCGAGCAGTACTTC	CASSQPSGGEQYF
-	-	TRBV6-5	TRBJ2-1	TGTGCCAGCAGTTATGAGCATAGCTCCTACAATGAGCAGTTCTTC	CASSYEHSSYNEQFF
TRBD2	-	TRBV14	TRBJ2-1	TGTGCCAGCAGCCAAGAACTAGCGGGAGGGAGTGAGCAGTTCTTC	CASSQELAGGSEQFF
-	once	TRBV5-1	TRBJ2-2	TGCGCCAGCAGCCCTCCACTAGCGAACACCGGGGAGCTGTTTTTT	CASSPPLANTGELFF
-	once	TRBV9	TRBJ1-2	TGTGCCAGCAGCCTTGCCGGGATCGACTATGGCTACACCTTC	CASSLAGIDYGYTF
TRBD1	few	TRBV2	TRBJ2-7	TGTGCCAGCGGACAGGACTACGAGCAGTACTTC	CASGQDYEQYF
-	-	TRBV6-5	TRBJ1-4	TGTGCCAGCAGTTACTTTACAGGGGAAAAACTGTTTTTT	CASSYFTGEKLFF
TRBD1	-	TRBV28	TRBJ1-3	TGTGCCAGCAGGTCCGCAGGGGGTTCTGGAAACACCATATATTTT	CASRSAGGSGNTIYF
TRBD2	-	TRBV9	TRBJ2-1	TGTGCCAGCAGCGTTAGCGGGAACTCCTACAATGAGCAGTTCTTC	CASSVSGNSYNEQFF
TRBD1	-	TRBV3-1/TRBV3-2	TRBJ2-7	TGTGCCAGCAGCCAAGTATTTGGACAGGGGGTCTACGAGCAGTACTTC	CASSQVFGQGVYEQYF
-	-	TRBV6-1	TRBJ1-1	TGTGCCAGCAGTGACAGGGAAGGCACTGAAGCTTTCTTT	CASSDREGTEAFF
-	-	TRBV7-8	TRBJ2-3	TGTGCCAGCAGCTTAACACAGAGCACAGATACGCAGTATTTT	CASSLTQSTDTQYF
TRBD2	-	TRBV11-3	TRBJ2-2	TGTGCCAGCAGCGGGGGTAGCGGGACCCCCGGGGAGCTGTTTTTT	CASSGGSGTPGELFF
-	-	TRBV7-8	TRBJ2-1	TGTGCCAGCAGCTTAGTAGAGGGAAGTCGCAATGAGCAGTTCTTC	CASSLVEGSRNEQFF
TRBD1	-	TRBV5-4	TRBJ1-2	TGTGCCAGCAGCCCGCCGGACAGGGGAGGTTACAATGGCTACACCTTC	CASSPPDRGGYNGYTF
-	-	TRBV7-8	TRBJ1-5	TGTGCCAGCAGCCCAGCGGCATGGCAGGGTCCCAATCAGCCCCAGCATTTT	CASSPAAWQGPNQPQHF
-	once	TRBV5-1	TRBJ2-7	TGCGCCAGCAGCCCGCGGGATTCGTACTACGAGCAGTACTTC	CASSPRDSYYEQYF
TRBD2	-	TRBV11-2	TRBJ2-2	TGTGCCAGCAGCTTAGAAGCGGGAGGGACCACCGGGGAGCTGTTTTTT	CASSLEAGGTTGELFF
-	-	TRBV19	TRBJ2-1	TGTGCCAGTAGTACCGGACAGAGCTCCTACAATGAGCAGTTCTTC	CASSTGQSSYNEQFF
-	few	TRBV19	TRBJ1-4	TGTGCCAGTAGTAGAGCAACAACTAATGAAAAACTGTTTTTT	CASSRATTNEKLFF
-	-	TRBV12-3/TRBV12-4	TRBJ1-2	TGTGCCAGCAGCCCCGAGCCCTATGGCTACACCTTC	CASSPEPYGYTF
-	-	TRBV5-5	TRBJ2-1	TGTGCCAGCAGTTCGGGACTCAGCTCCTACAATGAGCAGTTCTTC	CASSSGLSSYNEQFF
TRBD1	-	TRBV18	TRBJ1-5	TGTGCCAGCTCAAATGGACAGGGTGGCAATCAGCCCCAGCATTTT	CASSNGQGGNQPQHF
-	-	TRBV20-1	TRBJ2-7	TGCAGTGCGCTGACCGGGACTCGCCGGTACTTC	CSALTGTRRYF